These 16 T cell receptor beta chains share one sample of origin, sequenced in a study of CD8 T cells in ankylosing spondylitis. General study results and limits: Seven or eight highly homologous variants made up a TCR beta motif, and this motif appeared characteristic of ankylosing spondylitis blood.

What these receptors recognize is not known. TCRdb independently ran MiXCR on the 5' RACE reads; one entry per CDR3 protein. The sample consists of about 210,000 distinct CDR3 sequences, 6% to 8% of them appearing once. Sequencing used blood, either unsorted or a sorted T cell fraction (not recorded which). These receptors were collected from a male donor with ankylosing spondylitis.

This clonotype was detected ten times or more. The chain carries TRBV20-1 and TRBJ2-7; D uncertain. In germline, CDR1 is DFQATT, CDR2 SNEGSKA (reference sequence). V was trimmed by 3 bases and J by 2 bases, leaving 5 bases between them. The CDR3 spans 11 residues. This chain's CDR3 is CSARETYEQYF. In DNA, the CDR3 is TGCAGTGCTAGGGAAACCTACGAGCAGTACTTC.

The chain employs TRBV12-3 or TRBV12-4 and TRBJ1-2; D ambiguous. This CDR3 contains 14 residues. V lost 6 bases and J 4 bases, leaving 15 bases between the germline ends. In DNA, the CDR3 is TGTGCCAGCAGATTGGACGGCTCTGGCTATGGCTACACCTTC. Translated: CASRLDGSGYGYTF.

This clonotype was recorded many times. The rearrangement uses TRBV6-2 or TRBV6-3 and TRBJ2-1, with D perhaps matching TRBD2 (5 bases). V dropped 0 bases and J dropped 15 bases, with 9 bases sitting between them. CDR1 MNHEY and CDR2 SVGEGT come from the germline V gene. This CDR3 has 11 amino acids. In nucleotides, the CDR3 is TGTGCCAGCAGTTACTCAGGACTCCGGTTCTTC. Amino acid sequence: CASSYSGLRFF.

The chain recombines TRBV7-6 with TRBJ2-2; D not resolved. Germline V gene lookup returns CDR1 SGHVS and CDR2 FNYEAQ. The CDR3 loop spans 17 amino acids. Trimming removed 4 bases at V and 6 bases at J, with 21 bases between. CDR3 protein: CASSSYGGSLLPGELFF. The DNA of the CDR3 is TGTGCCAGCAGCTCCTACGGCGGATCGCTCCTTCCCGGGGAGCTGTTTTTT.

This clonotype was counted many times. V is TRBV14 and J is TRBJ1-2; 9 positions match TRBD1. CDR1 is SGHDN and CDR2 is FVKESK in the germline V gene. V dropped 1 base and J dropped 8; count of bases not matched to a gene: 5. The CDR3 is made up of 14 amino acids. For the CDR3, the DNA is TGTGCCAGCAGCCAAGCACAGGGGGCGCGAGGCTACACCTTC. Its translation: CASSQAQGARGYTF.

This clonotype was found a few times. V is TRBV2 and J is TRBJ1-2; D is undetermined. V was clipped by 0 bases and J by 2 bases, with 10 bases between them. The V gene's germline CDR1 is SNHLY and CDR2 FYNNEI. CDR3 length: 15 residues. CDR3 residues: CASSEALPINYGYTF. The DNA for the CDR3 is TGTGCCAGCAGTGAAGCGCTCCCCATAAACTATGGCTACACCTTC.

This clonotype was recorded at least ten times. This chain joins TRBV7-9 and TRBJ1-1, with 7 bases identical to TRBD1. V trimming: 5 bases; J trimming: 5 bases; junction bases outside the gene matches: 8. Germline-derived CDR1 and CDR2 are SEHNR and FQNEAQ (reference sequence). This CDR3 is 14 amino acids long. This CDR3 is CASSIRQGRTEAFF. The CDR3 DNA is TGTGCCAGCAGCATCAGACAGGGCCGGACTGAAGCTTTCTTT.

The sample holds many counts of this clonotype. The chain combines TRBV20-1 with TRBJ2-1; possibly TRBD2 for D (6 bases). V lost 6 bases and J lost 6, with 18 bases in between. Germline values: CDR1 DFQATT, CDR2 SNEGSKA (reference sequence). This CDR3 region has 14 residues. Here the CDR3 reads CSAAPGVYPNEQFF. CDR3 nucleotide sequence: TGCAGTGCCGCCCCGGGGGTATATCCCAATGAGCAGTTCTTC.

This clonotype occurred a few times. The chain combines TRBV7-9 with TRBJ1-1; a possible D gene is TRBD1 (6 bases). CDR3 length equals 15 residues. CDR1 is SEHNR and CDR2 is FQNEAQ in the germline V gene (reference sequence). The germline V and J ends were trimmed by 4 bases and 11 bases, with 23 bases remaining between them. CDR3 protein: CASSSPAGTSWIAFF. The CDR3 coding sequence is TGTGCCAGCAGCTCGCCGGCCGGGACATCATGGATCGCTTTCTTT.

This clonotype was counted at least ten times. The rearrangement uses TRBV7-9 and TRBJ2-1, with 7 positions matching TRBD2. The V gene's germline CDR1 is SEHNR and CDR2 FQNEAQ (reference sequence). The trim removed 1 base at V and 6 bases at J, leaving 3 bases unmatched. This CDR3 is 14 amino acids long. CDR3 sequence reads: CASSLGVAGNEQFF. CDR3 DNA: TGTGCCAGCAGCTTAGGGGTAGCGGGCAATGAGCAGTTCTTC. Complete variable domain (other parts from reference TRBV7-9 and TRBJ2-1): DTGVSQNPRHKITKRGQNVTFRCDPISEHNRLYWYRQTLGQGPEFLTYFQNEAQLEKSRLLSDRFSAERPKGSFSTLEIQRTEQGDSAMYLCASSLGVAGNEQFFGPGTRLTVL.

This clonotype was seen ten or more times. The gene calls are TRBV27 and TRBJ2-7; 13 bases are a match to TRBD2. The length of the CDR3 is 15 residues. Germline lookup yields CDR1 MNHEY and CDR2 SMNVEV (reference sequence). J gave up 4 bases and V 2 bases, and 2 bases lay outside the gene matches. The DNA for the CDR3 is TGTGCCAGCAGTTTAAGACTAGCGGGGGGTTACGAGCAGTACTTC. Its translation: CASSLRLAGGYEQYF.

At least ten counts were recorded for this clonotype. This chain joins TRBV7-9 and TRBJ1-1, with no clear D. Germline CDR1 is SEHNR and CDR2 is FQNEAQ (reference sequence). The CDR3 contains 12 residues. V dropped 7 bases and J dropped 5 bases, with 11 bases sitting between them. The CDR3 DNA sequence: TGTGCCAGCACCATCGGGGAGACTGAAGCTTTCTTT. Translation: CASTIGETEAFF.

Many counts were recorded for this clonotype. The chain links TRBV5-1 to TRBJ2-3, with TRBD2 matching over 8 bases. Germline assignment: CDR1 SGHRS and CDR2 YFSETQ. CDR3 length: 15 residues. The V and J ends lost 2 bases and 3 bases, in that order; junction bases with no gene match: 5. The CDR3 DNA follows: TGCGCCAGCAGCTTCGGCGGGGGGCGGACAGATACGCAGTATTTT. Amino acids: CASSFGGGRTDTQYF.

This clonotype was recorded at least ten times. The rearrangement joins TRBV7-6 to TRBJ2-7; D call uncertain. Trimming stripped 8 bases from V and 7 bases from J, with 9 bases between. Germline V gene lookup returns CDR1 SGHVS and CDR2 FNYEAQ. The CDR3 spans 10 residues. Written as DNA, the CDR3 is TGTGCCAGCGAGACCGAAGAGCAGTACTTC. Translating gives CASETEEQYF. The full variable domain, completed using reference TRBV7-6 and TRBJ2-7, is GAGVSQSPRYKVTKRGQDVALRCDPISGHVSLYWYRQALGQGPEFLTYFNYEAQQDKSGLPNDRFSAERPEGSISTLTIQRTEQRDSAMYRCASETEEQYFGPGTRLTVT.

This clonotype was counted at least ten times. The V gene is TRBV29-1, the J gene TRBJ2-7, with 8 bases matching TRBD1. V was clipped by 6 bases and J by 4 bases; unmatched bases: 8. This CDR3 has 13 amino acids. Germline loops: CDR1 SQVTM, CDR2 ANQGSEA. This CDR3 reads CSVWLGQGYEQYF. The CDR3 DNA reads TGCAGCGTCTGGCTCGGACAGGGATACGAGCAGTACTTC.

This clonotype was detected many times. The rearrangement uses TRBV7-2 and TRBJ1-2; D possibly corresponds to TRBD1 (5 bases). The CDR3 totals 14 residues. V was pared by 2 bases and J by 2 bases, with 9 bases between. Germline lookup yields CDR1 SGHTA and CDR2 FQGNSA. In DNA form, the CDR3 reads TGTGCCAGCAGCTTATCAAGACAGAACTATGGCTACACCTTC. It specifies CASSLSRQNYGYTF.